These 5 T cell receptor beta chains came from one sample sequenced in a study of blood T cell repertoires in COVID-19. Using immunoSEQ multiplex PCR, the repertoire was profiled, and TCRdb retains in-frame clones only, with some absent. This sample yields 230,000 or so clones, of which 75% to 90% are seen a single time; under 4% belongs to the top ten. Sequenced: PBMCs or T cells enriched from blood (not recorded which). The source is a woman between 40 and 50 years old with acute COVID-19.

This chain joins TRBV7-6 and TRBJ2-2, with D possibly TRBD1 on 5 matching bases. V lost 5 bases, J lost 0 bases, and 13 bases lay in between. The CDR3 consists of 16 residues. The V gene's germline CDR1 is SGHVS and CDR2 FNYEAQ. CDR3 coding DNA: TGTGCCAGCAGCCCCCGGCAGGGCGCGAACACCGGGGAGCTGTTTTTT. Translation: CASSPRQGANTGELFF.

CDR3 residues: CASSLERGGLNIQYF. As DNA, the CDR3 is TGTGCCAGCAGCTTGGAGCGGGGGGGCTTAAACATTCAGTACTTC. This chain joins TRBV5-4 and TRBJ2-4, with 10 positions matching TRBD2. Germline CDR1 and CDR2: SGHNT and YYREEE (reference sequence). V was pared by 0 bases and J by 6 bases, with 3 bases of the junction left unmatched. This CDR3 has 15 amino acids.

Written as DNA, the CDR3 is TGTGCCAGCAGCCAACGGGGATTTGTAGATACGCAGTATTTT. This sequence encodes CASSQRGFVDTQYF. J is TRBJ2-3 and V is TRBV3-1 (or the pseudogene TRBV3-2), with D tentatively TRBD2 (5 bases). Trimming took 2 bases from V and 5 from J, leaving 11 bases between them. Looked up from germline, CDR1 is LGHDT and CDR2 is YNNKEL (reference sequence). The CDR3 has 14 residues.

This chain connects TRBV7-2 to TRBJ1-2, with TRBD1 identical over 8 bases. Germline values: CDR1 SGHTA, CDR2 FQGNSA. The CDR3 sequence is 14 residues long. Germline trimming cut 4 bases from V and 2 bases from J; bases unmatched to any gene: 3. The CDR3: CASSSRQGNYGYTF. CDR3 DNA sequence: TGTGCCAGCAGCTCCCGACAGGGGAACTATGGCTACACCTTC. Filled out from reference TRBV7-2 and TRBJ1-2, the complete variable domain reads GAGVSQSPSNKVTEKGKDVELRCDPISGHTALYWYRQSLGQGLEFLIYFQGNSAPDKSGLPSDRFSAERTGGSVSTLTIQRTQQEDSAVYLCASSSRQGNYGYTFGSGTRLTVV.

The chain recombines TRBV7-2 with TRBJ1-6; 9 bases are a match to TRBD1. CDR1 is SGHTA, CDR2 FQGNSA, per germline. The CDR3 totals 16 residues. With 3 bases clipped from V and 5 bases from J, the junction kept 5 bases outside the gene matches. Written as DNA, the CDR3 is TGTGCCAGCAGCTTCACGCGGACAGGGGATAATTCACCCCTCCACTTT. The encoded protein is CASSFTRTGDNSPLHF.